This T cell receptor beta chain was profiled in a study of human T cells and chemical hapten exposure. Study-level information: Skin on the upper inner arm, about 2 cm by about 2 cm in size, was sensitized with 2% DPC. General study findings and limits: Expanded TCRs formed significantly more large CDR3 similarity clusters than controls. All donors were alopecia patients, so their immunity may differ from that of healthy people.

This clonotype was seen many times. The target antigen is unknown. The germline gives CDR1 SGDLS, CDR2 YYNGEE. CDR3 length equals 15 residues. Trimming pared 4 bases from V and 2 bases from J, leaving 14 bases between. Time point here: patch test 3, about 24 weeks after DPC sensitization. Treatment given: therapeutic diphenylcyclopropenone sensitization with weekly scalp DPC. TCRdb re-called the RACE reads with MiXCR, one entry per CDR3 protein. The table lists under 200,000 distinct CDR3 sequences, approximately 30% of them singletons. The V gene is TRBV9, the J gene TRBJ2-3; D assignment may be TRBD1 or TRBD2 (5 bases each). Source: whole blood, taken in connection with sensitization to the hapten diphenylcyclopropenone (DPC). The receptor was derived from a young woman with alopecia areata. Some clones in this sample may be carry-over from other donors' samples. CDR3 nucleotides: TGTGCCAGCAGCCCCTTTGGGGGAGCCACAGATACGCAGTATTTT. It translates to CASSPFGGATDTQYF.